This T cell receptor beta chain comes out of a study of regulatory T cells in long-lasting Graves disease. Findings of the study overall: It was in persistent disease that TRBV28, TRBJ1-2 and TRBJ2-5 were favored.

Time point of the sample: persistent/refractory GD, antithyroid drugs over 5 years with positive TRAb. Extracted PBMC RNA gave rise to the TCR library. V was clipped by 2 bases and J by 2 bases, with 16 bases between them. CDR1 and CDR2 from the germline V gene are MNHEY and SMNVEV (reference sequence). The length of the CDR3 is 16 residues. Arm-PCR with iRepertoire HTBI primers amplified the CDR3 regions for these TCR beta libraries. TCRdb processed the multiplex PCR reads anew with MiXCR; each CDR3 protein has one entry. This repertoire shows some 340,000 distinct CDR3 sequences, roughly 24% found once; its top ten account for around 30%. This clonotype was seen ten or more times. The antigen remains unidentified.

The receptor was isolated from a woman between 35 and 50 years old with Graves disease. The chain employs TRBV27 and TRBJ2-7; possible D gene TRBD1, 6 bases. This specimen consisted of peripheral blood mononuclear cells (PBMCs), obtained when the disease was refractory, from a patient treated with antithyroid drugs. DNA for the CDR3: TGTGCCAGCAGTTTAAATTCTTACAGGGTCGCCTACGAGCAGTACTTC. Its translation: CASSLNSYRVAYEQYF.